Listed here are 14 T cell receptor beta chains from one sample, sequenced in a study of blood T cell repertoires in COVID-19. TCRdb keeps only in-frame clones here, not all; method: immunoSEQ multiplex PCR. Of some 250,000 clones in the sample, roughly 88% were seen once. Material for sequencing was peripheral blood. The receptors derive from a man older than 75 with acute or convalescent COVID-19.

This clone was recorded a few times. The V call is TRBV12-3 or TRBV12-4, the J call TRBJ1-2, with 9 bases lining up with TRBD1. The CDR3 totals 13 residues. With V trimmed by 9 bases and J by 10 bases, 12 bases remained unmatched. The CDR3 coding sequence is TGTGCCAGTCGGACGGGACAGGGTTACCTCTACACCTTC. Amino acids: CASRTGQGYLYTF.

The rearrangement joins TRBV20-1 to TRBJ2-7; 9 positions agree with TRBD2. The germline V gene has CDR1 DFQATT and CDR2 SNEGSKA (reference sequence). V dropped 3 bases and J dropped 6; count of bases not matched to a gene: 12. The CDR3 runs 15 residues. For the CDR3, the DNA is TGCAGTGCTAGTCGGCTAGCGGGGATAAGAGGCGAGCAGTACTTC. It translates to CSASRLAGIRGEQYF.

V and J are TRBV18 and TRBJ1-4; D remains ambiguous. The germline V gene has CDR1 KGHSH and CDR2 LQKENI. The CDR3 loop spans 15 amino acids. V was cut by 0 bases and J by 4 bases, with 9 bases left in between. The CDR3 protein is CASSPPKQINEKLFF. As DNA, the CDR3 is TGTGCCAGCTCACCACCGAAACAGATTAATGAAAAACTGTTTTTT.

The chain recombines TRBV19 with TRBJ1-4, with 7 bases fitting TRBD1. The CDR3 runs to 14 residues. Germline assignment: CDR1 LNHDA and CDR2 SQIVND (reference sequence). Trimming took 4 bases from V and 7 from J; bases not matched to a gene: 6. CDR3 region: CASSTTQGIEKLFF. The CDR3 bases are TGTGCCAGTAGTACGACACAGGGGATTGAAAAACTGTTTTTT.

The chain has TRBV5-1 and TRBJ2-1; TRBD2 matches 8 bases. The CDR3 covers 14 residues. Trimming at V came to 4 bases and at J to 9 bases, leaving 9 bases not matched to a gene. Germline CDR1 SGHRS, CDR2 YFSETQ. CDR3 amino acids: CASSIIAGKGEQFF. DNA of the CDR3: TGCGCCAGCAGCATCATAGCGGGGAAGGGTGAGCAGTTCTTC.

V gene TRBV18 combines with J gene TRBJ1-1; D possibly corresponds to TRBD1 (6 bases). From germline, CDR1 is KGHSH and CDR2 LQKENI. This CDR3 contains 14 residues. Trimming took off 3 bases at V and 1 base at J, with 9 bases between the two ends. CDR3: CASSPYRENTEAFF. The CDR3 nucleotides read TGTGCCAGCTCACCGTACAGGGAGAACACTGAAGCTTTCTTT.

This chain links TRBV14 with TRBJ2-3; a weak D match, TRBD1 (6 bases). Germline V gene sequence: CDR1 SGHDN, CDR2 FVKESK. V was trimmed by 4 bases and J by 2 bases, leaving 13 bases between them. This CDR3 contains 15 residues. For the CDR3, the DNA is TGTGCCAGCAGCCCCCAAGGGACATACACAGATACGCAGTATTTT. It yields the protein CASSPQGTYTDTQYF.

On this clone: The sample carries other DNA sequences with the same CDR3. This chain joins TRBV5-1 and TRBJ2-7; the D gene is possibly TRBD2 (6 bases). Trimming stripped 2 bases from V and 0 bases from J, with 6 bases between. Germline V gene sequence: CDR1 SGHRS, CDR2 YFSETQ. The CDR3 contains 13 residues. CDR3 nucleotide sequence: TGCGCCAGCAGCTTAGCGGGCTCCTACGAGCAGTACTTC. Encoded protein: CASSLAGSYEQYF.

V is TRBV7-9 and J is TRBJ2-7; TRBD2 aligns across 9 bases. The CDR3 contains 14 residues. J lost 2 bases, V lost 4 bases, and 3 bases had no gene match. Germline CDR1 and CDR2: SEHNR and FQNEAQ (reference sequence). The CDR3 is CASSSAGGAYEQYF. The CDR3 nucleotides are TGTGCCAGCAGCTCCGCGGGGGGGGCCTACGAGCAGTACTTC.

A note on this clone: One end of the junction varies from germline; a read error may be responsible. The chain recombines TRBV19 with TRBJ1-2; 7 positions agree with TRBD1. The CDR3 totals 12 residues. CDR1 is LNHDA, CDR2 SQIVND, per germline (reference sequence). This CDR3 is CASSPQPGGPAF. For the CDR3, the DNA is TGTGCCAGTAGCCCCCAGCCAGGGGGACCCGCCTTC.

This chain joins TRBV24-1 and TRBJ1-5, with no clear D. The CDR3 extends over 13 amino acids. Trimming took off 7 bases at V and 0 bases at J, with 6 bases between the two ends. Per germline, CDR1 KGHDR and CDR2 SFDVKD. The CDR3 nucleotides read TGTGCCACCAGCGTAAATAGCAATCAGCCCCAGCATTTT. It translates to CATSVNSNQPQHF.

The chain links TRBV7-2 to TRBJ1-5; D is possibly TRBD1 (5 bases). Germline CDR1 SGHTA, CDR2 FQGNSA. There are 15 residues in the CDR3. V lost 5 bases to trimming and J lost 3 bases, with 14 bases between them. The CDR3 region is CASSVGPGYNQPQHF. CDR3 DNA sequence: TGTGCCAGCAGCGTAGGACCAGGGTACAATCAGCCCCAGCATTTT.

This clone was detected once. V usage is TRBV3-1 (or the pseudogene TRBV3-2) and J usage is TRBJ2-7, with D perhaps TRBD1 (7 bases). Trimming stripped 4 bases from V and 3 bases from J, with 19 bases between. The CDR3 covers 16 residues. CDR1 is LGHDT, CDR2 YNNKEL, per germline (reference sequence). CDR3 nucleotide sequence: TGTGCCAGCAGCCCGGGGGCGGGACAGCCGAGCTACGAGCAGTACTTC. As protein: CASSPGAGQPSYEQYF.

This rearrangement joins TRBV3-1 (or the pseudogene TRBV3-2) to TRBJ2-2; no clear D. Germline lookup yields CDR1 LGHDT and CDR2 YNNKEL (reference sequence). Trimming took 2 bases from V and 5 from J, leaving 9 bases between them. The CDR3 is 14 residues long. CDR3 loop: CASSQNGQTGELFF. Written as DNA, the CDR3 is TGTGCCAGCAGCCAAAATGGCCAGACCGGGGAGCTGTTTTTT.